These 25 T cell receptor beta chains were sequenced from one sample in a study of a mutant IDH1 vaccine in newly diagnosed glioma. As to time point: week 47, end of study. With topical imiquimod, each dose of the vaccine consisted of 300 ug of mutant IDH1 20-mer peptide. The table came from immunoSEQ multiplex PCR; TCRdb's copy has only in-frame clones and leaves some out. Of fewer than 95,000 clones listed, about 81% are singletons. The antigens these receptors bind are not known. The sample was PBMCs, taken from a glioma patient whose treatment included an IDH1 peptide vaccine. These receptors came from a man between 35 and 55 years old with glioma.

This clone was counted only a few times. The J gene is TRBJ2-7, the V gene TRBV21-1. TRBV21-1 is noted as a pseudogene. This CDR3 spans 15 amino acids. The CDR3 loop is CASSGPGTSIYEQYF. CDR3 coding DNA: TGTGCCAGCAGCGGACCCGGGACGTCGATTTACGAGCAGTACTTC.

The V and J genes are TRBV2 and TRBJ1-2, with TRBD1 matching 11 bases. Looked up from germline, CDR1 is SNHLY and CDR2 is FYNNEI. The CDR3 loop spans 17 amino acids. J was trimmed by 8 bases and V by 6 bases; bases with no gene match: 17. The chain's CDR3 is CASRPAGTGGHSEGYTF. Written as DNA, the CDR3 is TGTGCCAGCAGACCCGCGGGGACAGGGGGTCATTCGGAAGGCTACACCTTC.

The chain has TRBV4-3 and TRBJ2-5; D possibly corresponds to TRBD2 (7 bases). The CDR3 loop spans 18 amino acids. Trimming shortened V by 0 bases and J by 2 bases, and 19 bases separated the two germline ends. Germline V lookup: CDR1 LGHNA, CDR2 YSLEER. In DNA form, the CDR3 reads TGCGCCAGCAGCCAAGATCGGAGGGTGGGGGGGCCTCAAGAGACCCAGTACTTC. Translating it yields CASSQDRRVGGPQETQYF.

The chain employs TRBV5-1 and TRBJ2-1; TRBD2 might be the D (5 bases). The CDR3 contains 14 residues. Trimming took off 4 bases at V and 9 bases at J, with 17 bases between the two ends. Germline CDR1 and CDR2: SGHRS and YFSETQ. CDR3 residues: CASSPNELDLEQFF. CDR3 nucleotides: TGCGCCAGCAGCCCGAACGAACTAGATCTTGAGCAGTTCTTC.

The chain has TRBV9 and TRBJ2-5, with D possibly TRBD2 on 6 matching bases. The V end was cut by 1 base, the J end by 9 bases, with 13 bases between. CDR1 is SGDLS, CDR2 YYNGEE, per germline. This CDR3 is 13 amino acids long. In DNA form, the CDR3 reads TGTGCCAGCAGCGTAACGGGGGAGAGGCCCCAGTACTTC. Protein: CASSVTGERPQYF.

The chain employs TRBV5-1 and TRBJ2-5; TRBD2 matches at 8 bases. Trimming took 0 bases from V and 5 from J; bases not matched to a gene: 15. Germline-derived CDR1 and CDR2 are SGHRS and YFSETQ. This CDR3 contains 18 residues. The CDR3: CASSLGPLRGGAGETQYF. CDR3 nucleotides: TGCGCCAGCAGCTTGGGCCCTCTTCGGGGGGGCGCAGGGGAGACCCAGTACTTC.

The J gene is TRBJ2-3, the V gene TRBV7-2, with 7 bases that match TRBD2. The CDR3 is made up of 16 amino acids. Germline V gene data show CDR1 as SGHTA and CDR2 as FQGNSA. V shed 4 bases and J 1 base; nucleotides not matched to a gene: 8. CDR3 sequence reads: CASSSGSGARTDTQYF. CDR3 bases: TGTGCCAGCAGCTCTGGAAGCGGGGCCCGCACAGATACGCAGTATTTT.

The CDR3 DNA reads as TGTGCCAGCAGTGACCTCCTCGGGGGGGAGCAGTTCTTC. This codes for CASSDLLGGEQFF. This rearrangement joins TRBV25-1 to TRBJ2-1, with 7 bases lining up with TRBD2. Germline lookup yields CDR1 MGHDK and CDR2 SYGVNS. V gave up 3 bases and J gave up 10 bases; unmatched junction bases: 6. The CDR3 is 13 residues long. The variable domain in full, with the rest retrieved from reference TRBV25-1 and TRBJ2-1, is EADIYQTPRYLVIGTGKKITLECSQTMGHDKMYWYQQDPGMELHLIHYSYGVNSTEKGDLSSESTVSRIRTEHFPLTLESARPSHTSQYLCASSDLLGGEQFFGPGTRLTVL.

J is TRBJ1-5 and V is TRBV4-2; no definite D call. This CDR3 spans 16 amino acids. The germline V and J ends were trimmed by 0 bases and 2 bases, with 11 bases remaining between them. CDR1 and CDR2 (germline): LGHNA, YNFKEQ. The CDR3 region is CASSQEPGSRNQPQHF. The CDR3 region has the DNA TGTGCCAGCAGCCAAGAACCGGGATCCCGCAATCAGCCCCAGCATTTT.

The chain employs TRBV7-8 and TRBJ2-3, with TRBD1 identical over 11 bases. This CDR3 has 18 amino acids. CDR1 is SGHVS, CDR2 FQNEAQ, per germline. Unmatched junction bases numbered 8, after V lost 1 base and J lost 2 bases. The CDR3 here is CASSLVSGTGGITDTQYF. For the CDR3, the DNA is TGTGCCAGCAGCTTAGTGTCGGGGACAGGGGGGATCACAGATACGCAGTATTTT. Full variable domain (remainder filled in from reference TRBV7-8 and TRBJ2-3): GAGVSQSPRYKVAKRGQDVALRCDPISGHVSLFWYQQALGQGPEFLTYFQNEAQLDKSGLPSDRFFAERPEGSVSTLKIQRTQQEDSAVYLCASSLVSGTGGITDTQYFGPGTRLTVL.

On this clone itself: Additional DNA sequences in this sample encode the identical CDR3. The chain joins TRBV6-5 to TRBJ2-5; the D is unclear. From germline, CDR1 is MNHEY and CDR2 SVGAGI. V lost 0 bases and J lost 5, with 7 bases in between. This CDR3 region has 13 residues. The CDR3 loop is CASSYSGRETQYF. CDR3 nucleotide sequence: TGTGCCAGCAGTTACTCGGGCAGGGAGACCCAGTACTTC.

V usage is TRBV2 and J usage is TRBJ2-2, with D possibly matching TRBD1 (5 bases). Trimming left V 4 bases short and J 3 bases short, with 12 bases between. This CDR3 has 15 residues. CDR1 is SNHLY, CDR2 FYNNEI, per germline. The CDR3 DNA is TGTGCCAGCAGTGTCCGACAGTTCCACACCGGGGAGCTGTTTTTT. Protein product: CASSVRQFHTGELFF.

Written as DNA, the CDR3 is TGCAGCGTGGGACTAGCGGGACCCTACGAGCAGTACTTC. Encoded protein: CSVGLAGPYEQYF. This chain uses TRBV29-1 with TRBJ2-7; TRBD2 agrees at 13 bases. Germline V gene sequence: CDR1 SQVTM, CDR2 ANQGSEA. Losses at the gene ends were 6 bases for V and 2 bases for J; bases not matched to a gene: 1. The CDR3 sequence is 13 residues long.

The genes are TRBV29-1 and TRBJ2-7; TRBD2 matches 8 bases. This CDR3 spans 13 amino acids. Germline assignment: CDR1 SQVTM and CDR2 ANQGSEA. With V trimmed by 4 bases and J by 2 bases, 4 bases remained unmatched. The chain's CDR3 is CSVGTSHPYEQYF. The CDR3 nucleotides are TGCAGCGTTGGGACTAGCCATCCCTACGAGCAGTACTTC.

The chain recombines TRBV7-2 with TRBJ2-3; TRBD2 aligns across 11 bases. V shed 1 base and J 4 bases; nucleotides not matched to a gene: 1. Germline V lookup: CDR1 SGHTA, CDR2 FQGNSA. The CDR3 consists of 15 residues. CDR3 in DNA: TGTGCCAGCAGCTTAGTAGCGGGAGGGTCAGATACGCAGTATTTT. Amino acids: CASSLVAGGSDTQYF.

This chain uses TRBV6-5 with TRBJ1-2; D possibly corresponds to TRBD1 (5 bases). V lost 6 bases to trimming and J lost 7 bases, with 15 bases between them. The length of the CDR3 is 13 residues. Germline CDR1 and CDR2: MNHEY and SVGAGI. CDR3 in DNA: TGTGCCAGCAGGATCCAGGGTGCCTCTGGCTACACCTTC. Protein product: CASRIQGASGYTF.

V gene TRBV4-3 combines with J gene TRBJ1-5, with a tentative D call TRBD1 (6 bases). The ends were cut back, 0 bases at V and 4 bases at J, with 10 bases in the middle. Per the germline V gene, CDR1 is LGHNA and CDR2 is YSLEER. The CDR3 runs to 15 residues. The CDR3 is CASSQDGGPNQPQHF. DNA for the CDR3: TGCGCCAGCAGCCAAGACGGGGGGCCGAATCAGCCCCAGCATTTT.

The chain joins TRBV28 to TRBJ2-7, with TRBD1 identical over 7 bases. Germline CDR1 and CDR2: MDHEN and SYDVKM. The trim removed 2 bases at V and 5 bases at J, leaving 9 bases unmatched. This CDR3 contains 15 residues. CDR3 nucleotide sequence: TGTGCCAGCAGTTTAATCCCCTGGACAGGAGACGAGCAGTACTTC. This sequence encodes CASSLIPWTGDEQYF. Based on the CDR3 plus reference TRBV28 and TRBJ2-7, the full variable domain is DVKVTQSSRYLVKRTGEKVFLECVQDMDHENMFWYRQDPGLGLRLIYFSYDVKMKEKGDIPEGYSVSREKKERFSLILESASTNQTSMYLCASSLIPWTGDEQYFGPGTRLTVT.

The V and J genes are TRBV7-8 and TRBJ1-3, with D unclear. The germline V and J ends were trimmed by 5 bases and 3 bases, with 14 bases remaining between them. Germline lookup yields CDR1 SGHVS and CDR2 FQNEAQ. The CDR3 extends over 15 amino acids. CDR3 sequence reads: CASSHRRESGNTIYF. Here the CDR3 DNA reads TGTGCCAGCAGCCACCGGAGGGAGAGTGGAAACACCATATATTTT.

The chain links TRBV7-9 to TRBJ1-4, with a tentative D call TRBD1 (6 bases). Per germline, CDR1 SEHNR and CDR2 FQNEAQ (reference sequence). CDR3 length: 13 amino acids. V was shortened by 5 bases and J by 7 bases, with 11 bases between the two germline ends. This CDR3 is CASSPGQFEKLFF. CDR3 DNA sequence: TGTGCCAGCAGCCCCGGACAGTTTGAAAAACTGTTTTTT.

The chain links TRBV7-2 to TRBJ2-7; TRBD1 matches 7 bases. This CDR3 is built from 17 residues. The trim removed 5 bases at V and 6 bases at J, leaving 19 bases unmatched. Germline CDR1 reads SGHTA; CDR2 reads FQGNSA. Written as DNA, the CDR3 is TGTGCCAGCAGCACTATAGCCCGACAGGGTCTCGGGATCGAGCAGTACTTC. This translates into CASSTIARQGLGIEQYF.

V gene TRBV7-9 combines with J gene TRBJ2-7, with TRBD1 matching 8 bases. CDR1 and CDR2 from the germline V gene are SEHNR and FQNEAQ (reference sequence). The CDR3 spans 12 residues. With 5 bases clipped from V and 12 bases from J, the junction kept 9 bases outside the gene matches. The CDR3 coding sequence is TGTGCCAGCAGCCCCGGCCGACAGGGGTCGTACTTC. Translated: CASSPGRQGSYF. Full variable domain (remainder filled in from reference TRBV7-9 and TRBJ2-7): DTGVSQNPRHKITKRGQNVTFRCDPISEHNRLYWYRQTLGQGPEFLTYFQNEAQLEKSRLLSDRFSAERPKGSFSTLEIQRTEQGDSAMYLCASSPGRQGSYFGPGTRLTVT.

This rearrangement joins TRBV18 to TRBJ1-4; D is ambiguous. Germline loops: CDR1 KGHSH, CDR2 LQKENI. The CDR3 extends over 15 amino acids. V lost 5 bases and J 5 bases, leaving 15 bases between the germline ends. Here the CDR3 DNA reads TGTGCCAGCTCAGGAGGACTATTCAACAATGAAAAACTGTTTTTT. As protein: CASSGGLFNNEKLFF.

This clone has a single count. The chain is built from TRBV10-1 and TRBJ2-4; the match to TRBD1 covers 7 bases. The CDR3 is 19 amino acids. J lost 3 bases, V lost 3 bases, and 17 bases had no gene match. Germline CDR1 and CDR2: WNHNN and SYGVQD (reference sequence). For the CDR3, the DNA is TGCGCCAGCAGTGACCCACAAGAGGGGGCAGGTTACAGCAAAAACATTCAGTACTTC. Translation: CASSDPQEGAGYSKNIQYF.

V usage is TRBV7-9 and J usage is TRBJ2-3; D not resolved. Trimming cost V 7 bases and J 0 bases, with 8 bases left between them. Germline V gives CDR1 SEHNR, CDR2 FQNEAQ (reference sequence). The CDR3 contains 13 residues. CDR3 nucleotide sequence: TGTGCCAGCATATCAGGAAGCACAGATACGCAGTATTTT. This gives the protein CASISGSTDTQYF.